The 9 T cell receptor beta chains in this list originate from one sample, sequenced in a study of blood T cell repertoires in COVID-19. TCRdb's table, derived via immunoSEQ multiplex PCR, lists solely in-frame clones and lacks some. The sample holds over 55,000 clones; over 70% are singletons and the top ten take under 35%. The sample taken for sequencing was peripheral blood. The receptors were sampled from a human donor in a cohort sampled during active COVID-19.

CDR3: CASSLGTINYGYTF. The DNA for the CDR3 is TGTGCCAGCAGCTTAGGGACAATCAACTATGGCTACACCTTC. This rearrangement joins TRBV5-6 to TRBJ1-2; D perhaps matches TRBD1 (6 bases). The V gene lost 2 bases and the J gene lost 2 bases, with 10 bases spanning the gap. This CDR3 is built from 14 residues. Germline values: CDR1 SGHDT, CDR2 YYEEEE.

The chain carries TRBV5-8 and TRBJ2-5; 7 nucleotides align to TRBD1. The trim removed 4 bases at V and 3 bases at J, leaving 6 bases unmatched. The CDR3 is 14 residues long. Per germline, CDR1 SGHTS and CDR2 YDEGEE. CDR3 region: CASSNTGTEETQYF. The CDR3, as DNA: TGTGCCAGCAGCAACACTGGGACAGAAGAGACCCAGTACTTC. The full variable domain, rest sourced from reference TRBV5-8 and TRBJ2-5, is EAGVTQSPTHLIKTRGQQATLRCSPISGHTSVYWYQQALGLGLQFLLWYDEGEERNRGNFPPRFSGRQFPNYSSELNVNALELEDSALYLCASSNTGTEETQYFGPGTRLLVL.

The J gene is TRBJ1-5, the V gene TRBV3-1 (or the pseudogene TRBV3-2); unclear D gene. There are 17 residues in the CDR3. Between the trimmed V and J ends, which lost 1 base and 1 base, there was a span of 14 bases. Per the germline V gene, CDR1 is LGHDT and CDR2 is YNNKEL (reference sequence). This CDR3 reads CASSQGTRRGSNQPQHF. For the CDR3, the DNA is TGTGCCAGCAGCCAAGGAACACGTAGAGGGAGCAATCAGCCCCAGCATTTT.

V is TRBV15 and J is TRBJ1-2, with D unresolved. The germline CDR1 and CDR2 sequences are LNHNV and YYDKDF (reference sequence). Trimming pared 1 base from V and 8 bases from J, leaving 11 bases between. The CDR3 loop spans 13 amino acids. CDR3 in DNA: TGTGCCACCAGCAGAGTTGGAACGGGAGGCTACACCTTC. Its protein product is CATSRVGTGGYTF.

The count of this clone is one. The rearrangement links TRBV5-4 to TRBJ1-4; D may be TRBD1 (6 bases). CDR1 and CDR2 (germline): SGHNT, YYREEE (reference sequence). With 4 bases removed from V and 7 bases from J, the gap between germline ends came to 14 bases. The CDR3 consists of 14 residues. The CDR3, as DNA: TGTGCCAGCAGCCCCGGGACAACGGGTGAAAAACTGTTTTTT. It specifies CASSPGTTGEKLFF. Full variable domain (outside the CDR3, taken from reference TRBV5-4 and TRBJ1-4): ETGVTQSPTHLIKTRGQQVTLRCSSQSGHNTVSWYQQALGQGPQFIFQYYREEENGRGNFPPRFSGLQFPNYSSELNVNALELDDSALYLCASSPGTTGEKLFFGSGTQLSVL.

V is TRBV12-3 or TRBV12-4 and J is TRBJ2-2; D call uncertain. The CDR3 loop spans 12 amino acids. Trimming took off 7 bases at V and 2 bases at J, with 5 bases between the two ends. CDR3 DNA sequence: TGTGCCAGCAACTCAAACACCGGGGAGCTGTTTTTT. Translating gives CASNSNTGELFF.

The CDR3 spells CAISLGQINTEAFF. The CDR3 DNA reads as TGTGCCATCAGTCTGGGACAGATTAACACTGAAGCTTTCTTT. The chain has TRBV10-3 and TRBJ1-1, with TRBD1 matching over 7 bases. V shed 5 bases, J shed 2 bases, and the junction held 5 bases outside the gene matches. Germline-derived CDR1 and CDR2 are ENHRY and SYGVKD. This CDR3 is built from 14 residues.

V is TRBV11-2 and J is TRBJ2-1; D uncertain. Germline V gene lookup returns CDR1 SGHAT and CDR2 FQNNGV. The length of the CDR3 is 11 residues. The germline V and J ends were trimmed by 3 bases and 8 bases, with 5 bases remaining between them. CDR3 amino acids: CASSFNYEQFF. DNA for the CDR3: TGTGCCAGCAGCTTCAACTATGAGCAGTTCTTC.

In this sample, this clone turned up a few times. The genes are TRBV4-3 and TRBJ1-2; D gene unclear. CDR1 is LGHNA, CDR2 YSLEER, per germline. The CDR3 spans 14 residues. V dropped 2 bases and J dropped 3 bases, with 10 bases sitting between them. CDR3 residues: CASSQYRGYYGYTF. The CDR3 DNA follows: TGCGCCAGCAGCCAATACCGGGGATACTATGGCTACACCTTC.